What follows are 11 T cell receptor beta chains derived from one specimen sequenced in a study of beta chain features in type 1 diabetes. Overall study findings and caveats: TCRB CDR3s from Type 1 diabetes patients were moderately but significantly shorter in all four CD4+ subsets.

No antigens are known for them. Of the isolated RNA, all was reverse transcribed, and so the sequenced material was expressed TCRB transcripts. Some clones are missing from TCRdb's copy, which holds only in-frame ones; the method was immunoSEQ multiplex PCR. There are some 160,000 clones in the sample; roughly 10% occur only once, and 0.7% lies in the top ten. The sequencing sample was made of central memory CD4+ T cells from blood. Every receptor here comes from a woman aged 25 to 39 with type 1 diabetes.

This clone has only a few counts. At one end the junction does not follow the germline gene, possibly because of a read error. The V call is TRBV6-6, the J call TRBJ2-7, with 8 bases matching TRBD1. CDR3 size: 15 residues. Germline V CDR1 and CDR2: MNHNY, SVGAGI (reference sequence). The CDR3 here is CASTQGQGQNYGQYF. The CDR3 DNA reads TGTGCCAGCACCCAAGGACAGGGCCAAAACTACGGGCAGTACTTC.

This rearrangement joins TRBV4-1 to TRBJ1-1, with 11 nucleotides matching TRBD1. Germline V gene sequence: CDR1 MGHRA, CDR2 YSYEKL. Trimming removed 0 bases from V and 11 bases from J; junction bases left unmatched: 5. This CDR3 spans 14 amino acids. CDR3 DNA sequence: TGCGCCAGCAGCCAAGATTTATGGGACAGGGGGGCTTTCTTT. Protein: CASSQDLWDRGAFF.

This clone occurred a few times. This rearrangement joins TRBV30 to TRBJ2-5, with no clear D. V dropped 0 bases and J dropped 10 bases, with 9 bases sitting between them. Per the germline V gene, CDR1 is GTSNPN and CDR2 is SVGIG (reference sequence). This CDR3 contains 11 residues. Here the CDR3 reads CAWSVESGQYF. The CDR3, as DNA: TGTGCCTGGAGTGTAGAATCCGGCCAGTACTTC. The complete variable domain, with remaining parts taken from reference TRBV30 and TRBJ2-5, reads SQTIHQWPATLVQPVGSPLSLECTVEGTSNPNLYWYRQAAGRGLQLLFYSVGIGQISSEVPQNLSASRPQDRQFILSSKKLLLSDSGFYLCAWSVESGQYFGPGTRLLVL.

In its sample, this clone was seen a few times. The CDR3 DNA follows: TGTGCCATCTCCCCCCACGGAGCCAGCACAGATACGCAGTATTTT. Translation: CAISPHGASTDTQYF. The chain joins TRBV6-5 to TRBJ2-3, with D unresolved. The V end was cut by 10 bases, the J end by 0 bases, with 17 bases between. Germline loops: CDR1 MNHEY, CDR2 SVGAGI. The CDR3 loop spans 15 amino acids.

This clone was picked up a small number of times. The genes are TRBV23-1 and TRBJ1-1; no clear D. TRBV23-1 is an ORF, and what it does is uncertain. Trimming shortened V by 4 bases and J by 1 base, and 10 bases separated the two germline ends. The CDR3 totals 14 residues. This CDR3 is CASSRGPGNTEAFF. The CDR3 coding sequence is TGCGCCAGCAGTCGAGGGCCGGGGAACACTGAAGCTTTCTTT.

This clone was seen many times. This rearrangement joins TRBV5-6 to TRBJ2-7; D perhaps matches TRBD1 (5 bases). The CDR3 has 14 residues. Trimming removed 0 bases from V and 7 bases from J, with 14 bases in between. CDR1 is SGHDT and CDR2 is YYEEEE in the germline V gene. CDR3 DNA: TGTGCCAGCAGCTTGGAAAGACGGGCAGGGGAGCAGTACTTC. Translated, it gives CASSLERRAGEQYF.

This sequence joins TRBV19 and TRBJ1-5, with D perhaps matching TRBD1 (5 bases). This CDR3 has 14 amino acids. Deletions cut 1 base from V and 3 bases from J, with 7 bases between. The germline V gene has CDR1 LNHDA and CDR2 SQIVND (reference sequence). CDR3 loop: CASSIGQINQPQHF. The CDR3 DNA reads TGTGCCAGTAGTATAGGACAGATCAATCAGCCCCAGCATTTT.

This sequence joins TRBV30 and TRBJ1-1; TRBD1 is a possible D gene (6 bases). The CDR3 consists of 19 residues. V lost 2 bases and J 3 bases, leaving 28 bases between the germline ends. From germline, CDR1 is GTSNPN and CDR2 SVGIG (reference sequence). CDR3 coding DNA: TGTGCCTGGAGTACGGCCTCCGGGACATATGAACGCCGCTACACTGAAGCTTTCTTT. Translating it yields CAWSTASGTYERRYTEAFF. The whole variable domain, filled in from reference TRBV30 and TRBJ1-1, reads SQTIHQWPATLVQPVGSPLSLECTVEGTSNPNLYWYRQAAGRGLQLLFYSVGIGQISSEVPQNLSASRPQDRQFILSSKKLLLSDSGFYLCAWSTASGTYERRYTEAFFGQGTRLTVV.

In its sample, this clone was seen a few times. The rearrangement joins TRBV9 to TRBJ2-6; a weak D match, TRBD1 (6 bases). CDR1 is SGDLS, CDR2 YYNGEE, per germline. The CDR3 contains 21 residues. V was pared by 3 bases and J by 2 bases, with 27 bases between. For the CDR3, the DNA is TGTGCCAGCAGCGCGCCTAGGACAGTGTATAGCTTCGGGCCTGGGGCCAACGTCCTGACTTTC. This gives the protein CASSAPRTVYSFGPGANVLTF. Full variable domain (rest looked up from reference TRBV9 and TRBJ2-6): DSGVTQTPKHLITATGQRVTLRCSPRSGDLSVYWYQQSLDQGLQFLIQYYNGEERAKGNILERFSAQQFPDLHSELNLSSLELGDSALYFCASSAPRTVYSFGPGANVLTFGAGSRLTVL.

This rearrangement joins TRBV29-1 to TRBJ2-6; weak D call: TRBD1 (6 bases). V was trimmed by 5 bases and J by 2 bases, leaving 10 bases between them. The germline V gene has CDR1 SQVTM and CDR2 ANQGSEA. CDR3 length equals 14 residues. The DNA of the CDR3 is TGCAGCGTTCTGTCAGGGGCTGGGGCCAACGTCCTGACTTTC. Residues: CSVLSGAGANVLTF.

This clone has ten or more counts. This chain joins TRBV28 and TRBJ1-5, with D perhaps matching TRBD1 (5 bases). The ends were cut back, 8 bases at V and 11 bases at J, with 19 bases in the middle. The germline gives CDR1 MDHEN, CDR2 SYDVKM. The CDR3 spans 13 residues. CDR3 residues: CASGDSRGSAQHF. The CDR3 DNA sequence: TGTGCCAGCGGTGACAGTCGCGGATCGGCCCAGCATTTT.